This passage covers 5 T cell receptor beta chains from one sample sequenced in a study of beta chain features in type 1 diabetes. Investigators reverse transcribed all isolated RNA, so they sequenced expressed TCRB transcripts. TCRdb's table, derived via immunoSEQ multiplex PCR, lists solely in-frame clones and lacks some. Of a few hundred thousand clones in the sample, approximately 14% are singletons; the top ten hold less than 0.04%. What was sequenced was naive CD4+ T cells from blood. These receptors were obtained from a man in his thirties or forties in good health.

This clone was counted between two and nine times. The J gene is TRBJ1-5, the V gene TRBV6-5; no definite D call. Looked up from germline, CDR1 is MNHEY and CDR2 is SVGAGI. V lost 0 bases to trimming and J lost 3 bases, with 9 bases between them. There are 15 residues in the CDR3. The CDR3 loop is CASSYSGGNNQPQHF. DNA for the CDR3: TGTGCCAGCAGTTACTCGGGCGGGAACAATCAGCCCCAGCATTTT.

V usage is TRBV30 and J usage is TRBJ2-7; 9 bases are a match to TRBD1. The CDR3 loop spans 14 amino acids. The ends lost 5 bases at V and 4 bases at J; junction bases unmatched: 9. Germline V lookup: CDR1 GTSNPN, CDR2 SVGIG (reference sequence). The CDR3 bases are TGTGCCTGGCGGGACAGGGAGAACTCGTACGAGCAGTACGTC. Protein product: CAWRDRENSYEQYV.

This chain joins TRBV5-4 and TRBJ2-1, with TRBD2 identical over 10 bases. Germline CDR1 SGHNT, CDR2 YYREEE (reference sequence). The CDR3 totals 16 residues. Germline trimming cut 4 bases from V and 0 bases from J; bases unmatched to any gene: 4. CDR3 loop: CASSASSGSSYNEQFF. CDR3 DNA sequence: TGTGCCAGCAGCGCATCTAGCGGGAGCTCCTACAATGAGCAGTTCTTC.

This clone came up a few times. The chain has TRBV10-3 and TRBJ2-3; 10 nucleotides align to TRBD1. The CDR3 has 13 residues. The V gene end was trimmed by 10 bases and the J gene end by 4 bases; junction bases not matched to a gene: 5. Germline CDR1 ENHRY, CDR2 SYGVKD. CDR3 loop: CATGQGEADTQYF. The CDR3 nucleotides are TGTGCCACCGGACAGGGGGAGGCAGATACGCAGTATTTT.

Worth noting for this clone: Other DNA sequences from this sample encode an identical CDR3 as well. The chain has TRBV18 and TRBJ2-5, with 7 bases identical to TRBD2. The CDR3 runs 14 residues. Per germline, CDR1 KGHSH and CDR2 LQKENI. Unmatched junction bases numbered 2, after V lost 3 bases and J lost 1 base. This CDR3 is CASSPGLVQETQYF. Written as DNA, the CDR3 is TGTGCCAGCTCACCCGGACTAGTCCAAGAGACCCAGTACTTC.